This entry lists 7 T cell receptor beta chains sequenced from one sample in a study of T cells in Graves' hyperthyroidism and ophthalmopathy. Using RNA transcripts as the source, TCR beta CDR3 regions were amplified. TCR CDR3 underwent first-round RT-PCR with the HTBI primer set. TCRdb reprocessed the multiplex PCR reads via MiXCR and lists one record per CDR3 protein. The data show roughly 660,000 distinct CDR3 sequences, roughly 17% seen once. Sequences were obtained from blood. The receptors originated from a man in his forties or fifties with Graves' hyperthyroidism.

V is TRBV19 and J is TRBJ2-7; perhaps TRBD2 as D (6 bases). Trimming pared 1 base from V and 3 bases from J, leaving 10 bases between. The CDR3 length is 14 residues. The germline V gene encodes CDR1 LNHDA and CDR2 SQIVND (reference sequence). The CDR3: CASSIVLADYEQYF. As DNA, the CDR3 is TGTGCCAGTAGTATAGTATTAGCGGACTACGAGCAGTACTTC.

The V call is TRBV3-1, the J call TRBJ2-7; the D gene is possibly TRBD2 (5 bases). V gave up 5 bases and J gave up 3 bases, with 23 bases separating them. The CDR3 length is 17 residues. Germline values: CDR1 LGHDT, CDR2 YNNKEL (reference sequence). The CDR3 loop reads CASSSRVFAGRNYEQYF. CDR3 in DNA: TGTGCCAGCAGCTCCCGGGTATTCGCGGGCAGGAACTACGAGCAGTACTTC.

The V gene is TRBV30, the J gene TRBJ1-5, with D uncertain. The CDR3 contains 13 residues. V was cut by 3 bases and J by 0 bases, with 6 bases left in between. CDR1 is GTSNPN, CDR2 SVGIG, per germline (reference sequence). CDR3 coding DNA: TGTGCCTGGAGCACGGATAGCAATCAGCCCCAGCATTTT. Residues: CAWSTDSNQPQHF. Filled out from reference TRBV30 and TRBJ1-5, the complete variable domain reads SQTIHQWPATLVQPVGSPLSLECTVEGTSNPNLYWYRQAAGRGLQLLFYSVGIGQISSEVPQNLSASRPQDRQFILSSKKLLLSDSGFYLCAWSTDSNQPQHFGDGTRLSIL.

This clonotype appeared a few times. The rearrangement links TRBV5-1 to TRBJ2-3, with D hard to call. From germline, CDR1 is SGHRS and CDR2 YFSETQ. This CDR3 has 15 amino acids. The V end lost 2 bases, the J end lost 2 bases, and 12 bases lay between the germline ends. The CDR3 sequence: CASSFRGRNTDTQYF. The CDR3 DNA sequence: TGCGCCAGCAGCTTTAGAGGCAGAAACACAGATACGCAGTATTTT.

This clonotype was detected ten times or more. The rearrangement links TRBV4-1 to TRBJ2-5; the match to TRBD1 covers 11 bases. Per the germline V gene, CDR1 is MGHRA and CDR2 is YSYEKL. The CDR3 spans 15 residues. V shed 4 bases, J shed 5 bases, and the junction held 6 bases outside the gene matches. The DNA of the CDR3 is TGCGCCAGCAGCCGTGCGGGACAGGGGGTTGAGACCCAGTACTTC. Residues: CASSRAGQGVETQYF.

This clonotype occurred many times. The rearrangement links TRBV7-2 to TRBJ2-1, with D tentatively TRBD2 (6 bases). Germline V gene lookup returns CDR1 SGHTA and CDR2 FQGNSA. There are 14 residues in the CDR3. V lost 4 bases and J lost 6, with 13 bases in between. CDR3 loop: CASSSLEGTNEQFF. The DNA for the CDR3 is TGTGCCAGCAGCTCCCTGGAGGGCACCAATGAGCAGTTCTTC.

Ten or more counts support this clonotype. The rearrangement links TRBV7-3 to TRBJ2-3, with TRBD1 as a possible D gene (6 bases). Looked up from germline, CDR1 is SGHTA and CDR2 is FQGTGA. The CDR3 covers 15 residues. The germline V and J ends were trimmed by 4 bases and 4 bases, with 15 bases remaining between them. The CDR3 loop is CASSSQQGVADTQYF. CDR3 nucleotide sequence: TGTGCCAGCAGCTCCCAACAGGGAGTAGCAGATACGCAGTATTTT.